The T cell receptor beta chain under discussion was sequenced for a study of blood T cells in healthy people across ages. Study outcomes and limitations: The fall in TCR beta diversity per million T cells was roughly linear with age.

This CDR3 contains 15 residues. Trimming stripped 1 base from V and 0 bases from J, with 8 bases between. Germline CDR1 is SGDLS and CDR2 is YYNGEE. The use of a sample-barcoded 5' primer and a J-beta primer mix characterized a second PCR of about 7 to 12 cycles. One entry per CDR3 protein, called by TCRdb with MiXCR from the 5' RACE reads. The table lists 1.5 million to 2 million distinct CDR3 sequences, 28% of them singletons, with more than 6% in the top ten. As for this clonotype: Its antigen is undetermined.

The sequence was collected from a young woman in good health. V and J are TRBV9 and TRBJ2-1; D is uncertain. Input material: blood. The DNA of the CDR3 is TGTGCCAGCAGCGTATTTTGGGGCTCCTACAATGAGCAGTTCTTC. It specifies CASSVFWGSYNEQFF.